One sample yielded the 12 T cell receptor beta chains listed below, sequenced in a study of blood T cell repertoires in COVID-19 (TCRdb year 2020). Libraries were made using the immunoSEQ multiplex PCR assay. TCRdb carries this immuneACCESS record with in-frame sequences only. Its versions omit some clonotypes, under half of them owing to an unresolved V gene in the studies checked, with the rest unexplained. For this sample there are 100,000 or so clones; more than 80% appear just once. The ten largest clones represent roughly a tenth of the sample. Source material: peripheral blood. The receptors derive from a woman aged 70-85 years with acute or convalescent COVID-19.

The V gene is TRBV5-8, the J gene TRBJ1-3, with a weak D call TRBD1 (5 bases). CDR1 SGHTS and CDR2 YDEGEE come from the germline V gene. There are 15 residues in the CDR3. The ends were cut back, 1 base at V and 0 bases at J, with 8 bases in the middle. CDR3 DNA sequence: TGTGCCAGCAGCTTGCAGGGCTACTCTGGAAACACCATATATTTT. Translation: CASSLQGYSGNTIYF.

This sequence joins TRBV2 and TRBJ2-1, with a tentative D call TRBD1 (6 bases). The V end lost 3 bases, the J end lost 4 bases, and 7 bases lay between the germline ends. CDR1 is SNHLY, CDR2 FYNNEI, per germline. CDR3 length: 13 amino acids. The CDR3 sequence: CASSEDRYNEQFF. DNA of the CDR3: TGTGCCAGCAGTGAGGACAGATACAATGAGCAGTTCTTC.

The chain has TRBV19 and TRBJ2-2; the match to TRBD1 covers 9 bases. CDR1 is LNHDA, CDR2 SQIVND, per germline (reference sequence). Unmatched junction bases numbered 2, after V lost 3 bases and J lost 0 bases. This CDR3 has 16 residues. The CDR3 loop is CASSMGQGSNTGELFF. The CDR3 region has the DNA TGTGCCAGTAGTATGGGACAGGGATCGAACACCGGGGAGCTGTTTTTT.

The J gene is TRBJ2-2, the V gene TRBV19, with D hard to call. The V end was cut by 10 bases, the J end by 5 bases, with 11 bases between. This CDR3 spans 12 amino acids. From germline, CDR1 is LNHDA and CDR2 SQIVND (reference sequence). The CDR3 region is CATQTPTGELFF. The DNA for the CDR3 is TGTGCCACCCAAACACCAACCGGGGAGCTGTTTTTT.

V usage is TRBV28 and J usage is TRBJ1-1; the D is unclear. This CDR3 has 12 amino acids. Germline loops: CDR1 MDHEN, CDR2 SYDVKM. V was clipped by 5 bases and J by 1 base, with 5 bases between them. CDR3 in amino acids: CASSPGNTEAFF. Here the CDR3 DNA reads TGTGCCAGCAGTCCCGGGAACACTGAAGCTTTCTTT.

The chain uses TRBV7-2 and TRBJ1-2, with 8 bases that match TRBD1. Trimming at V came to 5 bases and at J to 3 bases, leaving 5 bases not matched to a gene. This CDR3 region has 14 residues. The germline V gene has CDR1 SGHTA and CDR2 FQGNSA. CDR3 sequence (DNA): TGTGCCAGCAGCCAGGACAGGGTAGACTATGGCTACACCTTC. Amino acid sequence: CASSQDRVDYGYTF.

The V gene is TRBV5-1, the J gene TRBJ2-7; perhaps TRBD2 as D (6 bases). The CDR3 is 15 amino acids. V was trimmed by 0 bases and J by 7 bases, leaving 17 bases between them. The germline CDR1 and CDR2 sequences are SGHRS and YFSETQ. As DNA, the CDR3 is TGCGCCAGCAGCTTGGCGGGTCTGGCGGGACGGGAGCAGTACTTC. Translation: CASSLAGLAGREQYF. Based on the CDR3 plus reference TRBV5-1 and TRBJ2-7, the full variable domain is KAGVTQTPRYLIKTRGQQVTLSCSPISGHRSVSWYQQTPGQGLQFLFEYFSETQRNKGNFPGRFSGRQFSNSRSEMNVSTLELGDSALYLCASSLAGLAGREQYFGPGTRLTVT.

The chain couples TRBV21-1 to TRBJ1-4; the D call TRBD1 from the table was never checked on the DNA. TRBV21-1 is assigned pseudogene status. This CDR3 region has 20 residues. CDR3 DNA sequence: TGTGCCAGCAGCAATAGGAAAAGGGCAGGGCTTGGGGCGCCTAATGAAAAACTGTTTTTT. It specifies CASSNRKRAGLGAPNEKLFF.

Written as DNA, the CDR3 is TGTGCCAGCAGCACACGCGGGGGTAGCACAGATACGCAGTATTTT. It specifies CASSTRGGSTDTQYF. The chain joins TRBV3-1 (or the pseudogene TRBV3-2) to TRBJ2-3; TRBD2 matches 7 bases. Germline V lookup: CDR1 LGHDT, CDR2 YNNKEL (reference sequence). Trimming at V came to 5 bases and at J to 0 bases, leaving 5 bases not matched to a gene. This CDR3 has 15 amino acids.

This sequence joins TRBV27 and TRBJ1-1, with 8 bases aligning to TRBD1. After removal of 4 bases from V and 7 bases from J, the junction contained 11 bases not matched to a gene. Germline V lookup: CDR1 MNHEY, CDR2 SMNVEV (reference sequence). This CDR3 contains 15 residues. This CDR3 is CASSCIRTGCVEAFF. The CDR3 nucleotides read TGTGCCAGCAGTTGTATAAGGACAGGGTGTGTTGAAGCTTTCTTT.

This chain connects TRBV6-5 to TRBJ1-1; possibly TRBD1 for D (5 bases). The germline V gene encodes CDR1 MNHEY and CDR2 SVGAGI. V shed 0 bases and J shed 4 bases, with 9 bases lying between them. CDR3 length: 14 residues. CDR3: CASSYSRRGTEAFF. CDR3 DNA: TGTGCCAGCAGTTACTCACGGAGGGGCACTGAAGCTTTCTTT.

V usage is TRBV9 and J usage is TRBJ2-1; D might be TRBD2 (5 bases). The ends were cut back, 3 bases at V and 1 base at J, with 14 bases in the middle. The CDR3 totals 16 residues. The germline V gene has CDR1 SGDLS and CDR2 YYNGEE. CDR3 in amino acids: CASSARKRGSYNEQFF. The CDR3 DNA is TGTGCCAGCAGCGCTCGGAAGCGAGGGTCCTACAATGAGCAGTTCTTC. The variable domain in full, with the rest retrieved from reference TRBV9 and TRBJ2-1, is DSGVTQTPKHLITATGQRVTLRCSPRSGDLSVYWYQQSLDQGLQFLIQYYNGEERAKGNILERFSAQQFPDLHSELNLSSLELGDSALYFCASSARKRGSYNEQFFGPGTRLTVL.